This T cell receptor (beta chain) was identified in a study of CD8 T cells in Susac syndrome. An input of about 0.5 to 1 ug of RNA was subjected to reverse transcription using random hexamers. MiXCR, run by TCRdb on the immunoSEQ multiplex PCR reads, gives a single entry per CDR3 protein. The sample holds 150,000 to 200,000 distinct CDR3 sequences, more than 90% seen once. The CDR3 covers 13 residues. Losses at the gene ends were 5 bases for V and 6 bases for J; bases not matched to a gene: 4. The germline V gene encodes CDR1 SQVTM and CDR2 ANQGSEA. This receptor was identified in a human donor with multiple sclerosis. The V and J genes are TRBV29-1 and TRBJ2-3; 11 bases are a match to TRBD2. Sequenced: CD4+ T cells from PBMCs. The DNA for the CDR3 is TGCAGCGTTCTAGCGGGGGGTGGGGATACGCAGTATTTT. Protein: CSVLAGGGDTQYF.